This T cell receptor beta chain stems from a study of blood T cells in healthy people across ages. Total RNA was extracted at no less than 6 micrograms per sample. Alongside a J-beta primer mix, a sample-barcoded 5' primer served in a second PCR lasting roughly 7 to 11 cycles. No fewer than 3 million CDR3-containing paired-end reads came from each sample. TCRdb processed the 5' RACE reads anew with MiXCR; each CDR3 protein has one entry. The sample holds 750,000 to 850,000 distinct CDR3 sequences, 20% to 30% seen once. These data were likewise used in another study, on T cells of mothers and their children. That study reports: Compared with unrelated pairs, related mother-child pairs had slightly higher, non-significant overlap.

Source material: blood. The sequence was obtained from a boy aged 5-17 years in good health.

CDR3 loop: CSASDSGIGNEQFF. The CDR3 DNA reads TGCAGTGCTAGTGATAGCGGGATTGGCAATGAGCAGTTCTTC. V usage is TRBV20-1 and J usage is TRBJ2-1; 8 bases match TRBD2. The CDR3 totals 14 residues. J was trimmed by 6 bases and V by 3 bases; bases with no gene match: 7. Germline CDR1 and CDR2: DFQATT and SNEGSKA (reference sequence).